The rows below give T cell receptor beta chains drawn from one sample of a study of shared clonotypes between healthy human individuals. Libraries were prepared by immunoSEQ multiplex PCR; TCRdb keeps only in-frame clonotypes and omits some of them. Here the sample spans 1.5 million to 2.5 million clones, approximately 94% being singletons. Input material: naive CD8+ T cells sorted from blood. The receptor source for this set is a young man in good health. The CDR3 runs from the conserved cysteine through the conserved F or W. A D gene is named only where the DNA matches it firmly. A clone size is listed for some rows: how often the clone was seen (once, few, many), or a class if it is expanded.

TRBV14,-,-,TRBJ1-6,TGTGCCAGCAGCCGAACGAGAGGGGTGAATTCACCCCTCCACTTT,CASSRTRGVNSPLHF
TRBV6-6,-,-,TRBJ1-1,TGTGCCAGCAGTCACATTCCAGGGGACCCTGAAGCTTTCTTT,CASSHIPGDPEAFF
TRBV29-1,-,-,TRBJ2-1,TGCAGCGTTGGGATGAGCAATGAGCAGTTCTTC,CSVGMSNEQFF
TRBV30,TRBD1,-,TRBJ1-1,TGTGCCTGGAGTACAGGGACAGGGGCCACTGAAGCTTTCTTT,CAWSTGTGATEAFF
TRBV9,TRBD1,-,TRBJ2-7,TGTGCCAGCGGGGGACAGGGCCCCTACGAGCAGTACTTC,CASGGQGPYEQYF
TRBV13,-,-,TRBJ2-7,TGTGCCAGCAGCTTAGGAAATTCCTACGAGCAGTACTTC,CASSLGNSYEQYF
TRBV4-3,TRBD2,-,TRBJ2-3,TGCGCCAGCAGCCAAGACGGAGCGGGAGAAGGCGATACGCAGTATTTT,CASSQDGAGEGDTQYF
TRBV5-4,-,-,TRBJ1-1,TGTGCCAGCAGCCCACGCAGTAACACTGAAGCTTTCTTT,CASSPRSNTEAFF
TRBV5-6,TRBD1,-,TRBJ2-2,TGTGCCAGCAGTTTGGACAGGGGGTATTTCGGGGAGCTGTTTTTT,CASSLDRGYFGELFF
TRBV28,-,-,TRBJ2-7,TGTGCCAGCAGTAATACGGACAGACCCTACGAGCAGTACTTC,CASSNTDRPYEQYF
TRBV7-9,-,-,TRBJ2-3,TGTGCCAGCAGCTCCGCTCTGGGGGGTCCCACAGATACGCAGTATTTT,CASSSALGGPTDTQYF
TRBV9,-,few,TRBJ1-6,TGTGCCAGCGGCACCTCGGAGGGTGCCGATTCACCCCTCCACTTT,CASGTSEGADSPLHF
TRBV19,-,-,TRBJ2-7,TGTGCCAGTAGTATAGCTCAATCGTACGAGCAGTACTTC,CASSIAQSYEQYF
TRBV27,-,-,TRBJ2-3,TGTGCCAGCAGTTGGGCAGGCGACCTTACGCAGTATTTT,CASSWAGDLTQYF
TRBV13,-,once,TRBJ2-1,TGTGCCAGCAGCTTCTTGAACCTTGAGCAGTTCTTC,CASSFLNLEQFF
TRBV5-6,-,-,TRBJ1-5,TGTGCCAGCAGCTTTGGCAGGAGCAATCAGCCCCAGCATTTT,CASSFGRSNQPQHF
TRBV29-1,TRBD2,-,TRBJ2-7,TGCAGCGTTGAAGATCTCGCTAGCGGGAGCTTCGAGCAGTACTTC,CSVEDLASGSFEQYF
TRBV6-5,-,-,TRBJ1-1,TGTGCCAGCAGATTCACAGTGAACACTGAAGCTTTCTTT,CASRFTVNTEAFF
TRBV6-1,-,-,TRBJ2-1,TGTGCCAGCAGTGAAAGGACAGCTACCGCCGATGAGCAGTTCTTC,CASSERTATADEQFF